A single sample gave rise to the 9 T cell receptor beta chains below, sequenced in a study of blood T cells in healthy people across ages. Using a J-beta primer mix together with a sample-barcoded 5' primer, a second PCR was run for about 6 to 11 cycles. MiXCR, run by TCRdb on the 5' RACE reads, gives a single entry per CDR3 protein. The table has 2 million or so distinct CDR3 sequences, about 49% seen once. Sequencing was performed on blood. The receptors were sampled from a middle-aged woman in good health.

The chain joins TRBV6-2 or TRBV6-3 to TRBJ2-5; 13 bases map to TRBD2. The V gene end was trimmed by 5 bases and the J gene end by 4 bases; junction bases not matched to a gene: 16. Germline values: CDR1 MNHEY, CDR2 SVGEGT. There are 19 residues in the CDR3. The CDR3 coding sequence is TGTGCCAGCAGTCCCCGACTAGCGGGGGGATTGGGCCAAAGAGAGACCCAGTACTTC. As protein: CASSPRLAGGLGQRETQYF.

CDR3 nucleotides: TGCAGTGCTAGAGAACTGGCTCAAGAGACCCAGTACTTC. Translated: CSARELAQETQYF. The chain joins TRBV20-1 to TRBJ2-5, with D hard to call. This CDR3 has 13 amino acids. Deletions cut 0 bases from V and 2 bases from J, with 7 bases between. CDR1 and CDR2 (germline): DFQATT, SNEGSKA (reference sequence).

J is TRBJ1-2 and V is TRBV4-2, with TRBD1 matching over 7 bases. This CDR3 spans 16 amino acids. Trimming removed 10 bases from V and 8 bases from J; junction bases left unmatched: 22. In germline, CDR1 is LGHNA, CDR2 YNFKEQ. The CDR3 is CATGPPGGTALAGYTF. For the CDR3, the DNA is TGTGCCACCGGACCCCCAGGGGGGACAGCCCTGGCGGGCTACACCTTC.

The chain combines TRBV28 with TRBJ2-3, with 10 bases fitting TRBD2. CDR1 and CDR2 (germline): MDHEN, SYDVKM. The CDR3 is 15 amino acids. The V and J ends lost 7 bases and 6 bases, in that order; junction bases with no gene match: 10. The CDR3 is CASTPSSGGRDTQYF. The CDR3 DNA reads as TGTGCCAGCACCCCCTCTAGCGGGGGCAGGGATACGCAGTATTTT. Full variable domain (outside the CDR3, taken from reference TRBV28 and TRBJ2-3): DVKVTQSSRYLVKRTGEKVFLECVQDMDHENMFWYRQDPGLGLRLIYFSYDVKMKEKGDIPEGYSVSREKKERFSLILESASTNQTSMYLCASTPSSGGRDTQYFGPGTRLTVL.

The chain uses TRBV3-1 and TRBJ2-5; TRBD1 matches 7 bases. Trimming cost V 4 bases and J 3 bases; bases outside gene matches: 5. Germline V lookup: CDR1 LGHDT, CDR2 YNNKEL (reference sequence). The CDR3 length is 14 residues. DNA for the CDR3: TGTGCCAGCAGCCGGGACAGAAGAAAAGAGACCCAGTACTTC. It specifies CASSRDRRKETQYF.

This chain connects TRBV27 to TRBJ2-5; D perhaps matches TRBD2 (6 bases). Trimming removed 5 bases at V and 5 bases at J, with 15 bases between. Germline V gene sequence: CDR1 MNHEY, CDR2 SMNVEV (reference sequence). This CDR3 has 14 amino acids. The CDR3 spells CASSERLVMETQYF. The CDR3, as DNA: TGTGCCAGCAGTGAACGACTAGTAATGGAGACCCAGTACTTC.

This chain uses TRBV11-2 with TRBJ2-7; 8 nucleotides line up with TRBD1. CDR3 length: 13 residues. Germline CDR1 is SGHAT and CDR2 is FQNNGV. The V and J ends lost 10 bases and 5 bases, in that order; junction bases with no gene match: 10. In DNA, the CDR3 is TGTGCCACCACAGTCAACAGGGGGAACGAGCAGTACTTC. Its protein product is CATTVNRGNEQYF.

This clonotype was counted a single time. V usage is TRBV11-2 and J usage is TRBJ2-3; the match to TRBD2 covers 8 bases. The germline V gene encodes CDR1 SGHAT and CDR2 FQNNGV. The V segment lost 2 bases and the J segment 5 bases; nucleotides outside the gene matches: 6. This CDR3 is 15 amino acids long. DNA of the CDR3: TGTGCCAGCAGCTTAAATTCGCTAGCGGGAGATACGCAGTATTTT. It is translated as CASSLNSLAGDTQYF. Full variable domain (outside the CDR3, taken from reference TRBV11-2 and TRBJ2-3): EAGVAQSPRYKIIEKRQSVAFWCNPISGHATLYWYQQILGQGPKLLIQFQNNGVVDDSQLPKDRFSAERLKGVDSTLKIQPAKLEDSAVYLCASSLNSLAGDTQYFGPGTRLTVL.

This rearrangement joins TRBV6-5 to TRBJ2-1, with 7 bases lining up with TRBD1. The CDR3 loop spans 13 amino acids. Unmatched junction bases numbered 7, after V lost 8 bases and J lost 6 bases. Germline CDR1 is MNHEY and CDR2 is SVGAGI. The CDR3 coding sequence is TGTGCCAGCGGGCCGACAGGGACCAATGAGCAGTTCTTC. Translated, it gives CASGPTGTNEQFF.